The 4 T cell receptor beta chains below come from one sample, sequenced in a study of PD-1 blockade in mismatch repair-deficient tumors (dated by TCRdb to 2016 to 2017). The library was generated by the immunoSEQ multiplex PCR assay. TCRdb limited this immuneACCESS table to in-frame rearrangements with V and J called. A share of clones is missing; checked studies link under half to unresolved V genes, and the rest is unexplained. The sample profile shows 40,000 to 60,000 clones; 81% of them were found once. Together, the top ten hold roughly 8.8% of the sample. The sample in question was peripheral blood, obtained more than 19 weeks after starting pembrolizumab. Receptors originate from an adult with mismatch repair-deficient cancer.

This clone came up a few times. This sequence joins TRBV2 and TRBJ1-1; no clear D. The CDR3 totals 14 residues. The V gene lost 3 bases and the J gene lost 1 base, with 9 bases spanning the gap. CDR1 is SNHLY and CDR2 is FYNNEI in the germline V gene. The CDR3 nucleotides read TGTGCCAGCAGTGAGGCGCACTCGAACACTGAAGCTTTCTTT. It translates to CASSEAHSNTEAFF.

The chain carries TRBV6-1 and TRBJ2-7, with D possibly TRBD2 on 6 matching bases. The CDR3 has 14 residues. In germline, CDR1 is MNHNS, CDR2 SASEGT. The V end was cut by 3 bases, the J end by 2 bases, with 11 bases between. The CDR3 nucleotides are TGTGCCAGCAGTGACGCAGGACTAACCTACGAGCAGTACTTC. This translates into CASSDAGLTYEQYF.

The rearrangement joins TRBV7-9 to TRBJ2-7; perhaps TRBD1 as D (6 bases). Trimming stripped 5 bases from V and 3 bases from J, with 11 bases between. The CDR3 loop spans 13 amino acids. CDR1 is SEHNR and CDR2 is FQNEAQ in the germline V gene (reference sequence). The CDR3 sequence: CASSPGVNYEQYF. CDR3 DNA: TGTGCCAGCAGCCCAGGGGTCAACTACGAGCAGTACTTC.

V is TRBV15 and J is TRBJ1-1; tentative D call: TRBD1 (6 bases). The CDR3 is 14 residues long. The germline V gene encodes CDR1 LNHNV and CDR2 YYDKDF (reference sequence). Trimming shortened V by 0 bases and J by 5 bases, and 10 bases separated the two germline ends. The CDR3 loop reads CATSRDNQGTEAFF. CDR3 in DNA: TGTGCCACCAGCAGAGATAATCAGGGGACTGAAGCTTTCTTT.